This T cell receptor (beta chain) emerged from a study of shared clonotypes between healthy human individuals. Study-level points and caveats: Of the naive CD4 clonotypes, roughly 5.5% were shared across several donors. As a rule, naive subsets had a larger estimated richness than memory subsets.

As to this clone: The target antigen is unknown.

This CDR3 comprises 15 residues. Between the trimmed V and J ends, which lost 4 bases and 3 bases, there was a span of 13 bases. Germline V CDR1 and CDR2: SGHRS, YFSETQ. Over several immunoSEQ plates, each subset's genomic DNA was distributed in even portions. The repertoire was sequenced with immunoSEQ multiplex PCR; TCRdb's copy has only in-frame clones and lacks some. This sample has some 2.3 million clones, with 85% to 95% found just once. The V gene is TRBV5-1, the J gene TRBJ2-2; D might be TRBD2 (6 bases). This TCR was recovered from a man aged 18-30 years in good health. Some clones in this sample may be carry-over from other donors' samples. The sequenced sample consisted of naive CD4+ T cells from PBMCs. Subset described: CD45RA+ positively selected. The CDR3 coding sequence is TGCGCCAGCAGCCCGTCCGGGGGAGACACCGGGGAGCTGTTTTTT. Translated: CASSPSGGDTGELFF.